This T cell receptor (beta chain) is drawn from a study of cytomegalovirus exposure and HLA in healthy donors. Whole-study results and caveats: Researchers counted about 150 TCR beta chains as cytomegalovirus-associated.

For this clone: Its antigen is currently unknown.

In the PCR, 60 Vbeta and 13 Jbeta primers were used. The assay was immunoSEQ multiplex PCR, and TCRdb's table has in-frame clones only and misses some. The data contain roughly 150,000 clones, around 80% of them singletons. The length of the CDR3 is 14 residues. Germline-derived CDR1 and CDR2 are SGHTA and FQGNSA. The chain couples TRBV7-2 to TRBJ2-3, with unresolved D. The specimen was PBMCs. This clonotype was obtained from a middle-aged woman in good health and CMV-seronegative. This CDR3 is CAVSLGRSTDTQYF. The CDR3 DNA follows: TGTGCAGTAAGCTTGGGCAGGAGCACAGATACGCAGTATTTT.